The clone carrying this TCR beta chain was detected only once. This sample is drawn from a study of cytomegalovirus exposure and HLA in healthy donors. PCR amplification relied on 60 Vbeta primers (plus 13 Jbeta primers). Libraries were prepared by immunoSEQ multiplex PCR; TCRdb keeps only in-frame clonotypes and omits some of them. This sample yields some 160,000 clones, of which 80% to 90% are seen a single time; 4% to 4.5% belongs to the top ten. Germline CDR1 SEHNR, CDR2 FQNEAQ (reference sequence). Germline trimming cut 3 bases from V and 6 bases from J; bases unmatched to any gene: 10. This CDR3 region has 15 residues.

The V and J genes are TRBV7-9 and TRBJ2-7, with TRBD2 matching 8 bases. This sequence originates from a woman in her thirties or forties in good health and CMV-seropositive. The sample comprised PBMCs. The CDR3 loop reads CASSLPGGFFIEQYF. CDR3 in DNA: TGTGCCAGCAGCTTGCCGGGGGGGTTTTTCATCGAGCAGTACTTC.